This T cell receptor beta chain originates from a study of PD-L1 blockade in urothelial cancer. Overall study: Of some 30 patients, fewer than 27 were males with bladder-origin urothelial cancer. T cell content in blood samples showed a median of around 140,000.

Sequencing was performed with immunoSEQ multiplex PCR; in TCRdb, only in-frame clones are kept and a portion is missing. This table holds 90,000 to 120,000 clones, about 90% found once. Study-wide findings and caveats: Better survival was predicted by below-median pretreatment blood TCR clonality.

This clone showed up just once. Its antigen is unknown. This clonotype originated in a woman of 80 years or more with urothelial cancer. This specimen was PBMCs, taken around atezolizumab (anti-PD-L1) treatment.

The CDR3 protein is CASSPRTSKFSEQYF. DNA of the CDR3: TGTGCCAGTAGTCCTCGGACTAGTAAGTTCAGCGAGCAGTACTTC. This rearrangement joins TRBV19 to TRBJ2-7, with 7 bases fitting TRBD2. The CDR3 runs 15 residues. Germline V gene data show CDR1 as LNHDA and CDR2 as SQIVND (reference sequence). Germline trimming cut 5 bases from V and 6 bases from J; bases unmatched to any gene: 13.